This T cell receptor beta chain was captured by sequencing in a study of blood T cell repertoires in COVID-19. In the study overall: Sources were T cells, B-cell-depleted T cells, or PBMCs; the material itself was cDNA or gDNA.

Germline-derived CDR1 and CDR2 are LNHNV and YYDKDF (reference sequence). V lost 0 bases to trimming and J lost 6 bases, with 9 bases between them. This CDR3 spans 13 amino acids. Authors' processing steps: By means of reference gene primer amplification, nucleated cell counts were estimated. Sequencing used immunoSEQ multiplex PCR; TCRdb keeps in-frame clones, though not all of them. For V, J and clone size, that table is used; D and trimming come from the DNA. Found here are about 58,000 clones, 70% to 90% of them singletons; the top ten hold over 25%. The rearrangement joins TRBV15 to TRBJ2-7, with D unclear. The specimen sequenced was peripheral blood. The TCR originated in a man aged 55 to 70 with COVID-19, enrolled during active disease. In nucleotides, the CDR3 is TGTGCCACCAGCAGAGATGGAGTTGGCGAGCAGTACTTC. Its protein is CATSRDGVGEQYF. Full variable domain (missing parts from reference TRBV15 and TRBJ2-7): DAMVIQNPRYQVTQFGKPVTLSCSQTLNHNVMYWYQQKSSQAPKLLFHYYDKDFNNEADTPDNFQSRRPNTSFCFLDIRSPGLGDTAMYLCATSRDGVGEQYFGPGTRLTVT.